A selection of T cell receptor beta chains follows, all from one sample in a study of T cells in Graves' hyperthyroidism and ophthalmopathy. TCRdb reanalysed the multiplex PCR reads using MiXCR and keeps one entry per CDR3 protein. Of about 720,000 distinct CDR3 sequences listed, 18% were seen once; the top ten hold over 15%. The sequenced sample consisted of blood. The receptor set was obtained from a woman in her fifties or sixties with Graves' hyperthyroidism that later progressed to Graves' ophthalmopathy. CDR3s include the opening cysteine and the closing phenylalanine or tryptophan. D genes are given only for firm matches. Only part of the rows carry a size: once, few, many, or a class if the clone is expanded.

V: TRBV11-2; J: TRBJ2-1; size: many; D: NA; DNA: TGTGCCAGCAGCCTGGTTGGCAGTGAGCAGTTCTTC; CDR3: CASSLVGSEQFF
V: TRBV5-4; J: TRBJ2-7; size: NA; D: NA; DNA: TGTGCCAGCAGCCCCGGCGCTTACGGTTACGAGCAGTACTTC; CDR3: CASSPGAYGYEQYF
V: TRBV3-1; J: TRBJ1-5; size: few; D: NA; DNA: TGTGCCAGCAGCCAAGTGGGGCGTCAGCCCCAGCATTTT; CDR3: CASSQVGRQPQHF
V: TRBV29-1; J: TRBJ2-7; size: few; D: NA; DNA: TGCAGCGTTGACCGACCGGGGGTGATGGGGTACGAGCAGTACTTC; CDR3: CSVDRPGVMGYEQYF
V: TRBV20-1; J: TRBJ2-3; size: NA; D: TRBD2; DNA: TGCAGTGCTAGAGACAGCGGGGGAGACACAGATACGCAGTATTTT; CDR3: CSARDSGGDTDTQYF
V: TRBV5-1; J: TRBJ2-7; size: few; D: NA; DNA: TGCGCCAGCAGCTTTTATGACGGAGCCTACGAGCAGTACTTC; CDR3: CASSFYDGAYEQYF
V: TRBV14; J: TRBJ1-6; size: NA; D: NA; DNA: TGTGCCAGCAGCCAAGATCAGGGGTTCTCACCCCTCCACTTT; CDR3: CASSQDQGFSPLHF
V: TRBV25-1; J: TRBJ1-6; size: NA; D: TRBD1; DNA: TGTGCCAGCAGGCCGGGACAGGGAAATTCACCCCTCCACTTT; CDR3: CASRPGQGNSPLHF
V: TRBV2; J: TRBJ2-2; size: NA; D: NA; DNA: TGTGCCAGATCCAGGGGCACCGGGGAGCTGTTTTTT; CDR3: CARSRGTGELFF
V: TRBV7-8; J: TRBJ1-2; size: NA; D: TRBD1; DNA: TGTGCCAGCAGCTCCCTGGACAGGTCGTATGGCTACACCTTC; CDR3: CASSSLDRSYGYTF
V: TRBV15; J: TRBJ1-1; size: NA; D: NA; DNA: TGTGCCACCAGCAGAGTTTCGACTGCCGAAGCTTTCTTT; CDR3: CATSRVSTAEAFF
V: TRBV6-1; J: TRBJ1-3; size: few; D: NA; DNA: TGTGCCAGCAGTGAAGAAGCCCCTCTCACAGGTTATTCTGGAAACACCATATATTTT; CDR3: CASSEEAPLTGYSGNTIYF